These T cell receptor beta chains were read from a single sample in a study of blood T cells in healthy people across ages. TCRdb redid the calling of the 5' RACE reads with MiXCR, one entry per CDR3 protein. The table shows over a million distinct CDR3 sequences, with 40% to 55% occurring only once. The sequencing sample was made of blood. These receptors were taken from a woman aged 60 to 75 in good health. Each CDR3 is given with its conserved first and last residue. Fields, in order: clone size, V gene, J gene, CDR3 protein. A clone size is listed for some rows: how often the clone was seen (once, few, many), or a class if it is expanded.

clone size: .; V gene: TRBV27; J gene: TRBJ2-7; CDR3 protein: CASSFRTAPLYEQYF
clone size: .; V gene: TRBV29-1; J gene: TRBJ1-4; CDR3 protein: CSGAQATNEKLFF
clone size: .; V gene: TRBV2; J gene: TRBJ1-4; CDR3 protein: CASSEAGEEKLFF
clone size: few; V gene: TRBV7-2; J gene: TRBJ2-7; CDR3 protein: CASSQKGLAGYEQYF
clone size: .; V gene: TRBV11-2; J gene: TRBJ2-7; CDR3 protein: CAGSVDRSATYEQYF
clone size: .; V gene: TRBV5-1; J gene: TRBJ2-3; CDR3 protein: CASSLGGRPSTDTQYF
clone size: .; V gene: TRBV4-1; J gene: TRBJ1-2; CDR3 protein: CASSPLPSWGYTF
clone size: .; V gene: TRBV5-1; J gene: .; CDR3 protein: CASSLAGLAGDRAYEQYF
clone size: once; V gene: TRBV20-1; J gene: TRBJ2-3; CDR3 protein: CSAPDRGREDTQYF
clone size: .; V gene: TRBV5-1; J gene: TRBJ2-3; CDR3 protein: CASSLQGSHTDTQYF
clone size: .; V gene: TRBV3-1; J gene: .; CDR3 protein: CASGLRQGAGYEQYF
clone size: few; V gene: TRBV6-2/TRBV6-3; J gene: TRBJ2-7; CDR3 protein: CASSYESSGRGAEQYF
clone size: few; V gene: TRBV7-6; J gene: TRBJ1-5; CDR3 protein: CASSQAGGNDQPQHF
clone size: .; V gene: TRBV15; J gene: TRBJ2-1; CDR3 protein: CATSRTGTSGNEQFF
clone size: few; V gene: TRBV20-1; J gene: TRBJ2-7; CDR3 protein: CSASHYGGYYEQYF
clone size: .; V gene: TRBV6-5; J gene: TRBJ1-5; CDR3 protein: CASSYGQENQPQHF
clone size: .; V gene: TRBV14; J gene: TRBJ2-5; CDR3 protein: CASSQVSLAGNNEQYF
clone size: few; V gene: TRBV12-3/TRBV12-4; J gene: TRBJ1-2; CDR3 protein: CASSTRLDGHYGYTF
clone size: .; V gene: TRBV20-1; J gene: TRBJ2-5; CDR3 protein: CGAMGWRGGQETQYF
clone size: many; V gene: TRBV20-1; J gene: TRBJ2-3; CDR3 protein: CSAKHRGSTDTQYF
clone size: few; V gene: TRBV29-1; J gene: TRBJ1-2; CDR3 protein: CSDLDPRDYGYTF
clone size: .; V gene: TRBV5-5; J gene: TRBJ2-6; CDR3 protein: CTSSFMGQGIPGNSGANVLTF
clone size: many; V gene: TRBV24-1; J gene: TRBJ2-1; CDR3 protein: CATSVGGAGVAYNEQFF
clone size: .; V gene: TRBV6-5; J gene: TRBJ2-1; CDR3 protein: CASSALAGVYNEQFF
clone size: few; V gene: TRBV7-3; J gene: TRBJ2-3; CDR3 protein: CASSSQTGALSTDTQYF
clone size: .; V gene: TRBV30; J gene: TRBJ2-3; CDR3 protein: CAGDYRDTQYF
clone size: few; V gene: TRBV2; J gene: TRBJ2-7; CDR3 protein: CASSEDPYEQYF
clone size: few; V gene: TRBV3-1; J gene: TRBJ2-1; CDR3 protein: CASSRSEGNEQFF
clone size: .; V gene: TRBV29-1; J gene: TRBJ2-5; CDR3 protein: CSVEGLPFLLAGDYQETQYF
clone size: .; V gene: TRBV5-1; J gene: .; CDR3 protein: CASSLGQGFRETQYF
clone size: .; V gene: TRBV5-6; J gene: TRBJ2-7; CDR3 protein: CANSFRDRGPHQYEQYF